This T cell receptor beta chain stems from a study of blood T cell repertoires in COVID-19. Looking at the study overall: Sites across the United States, Italy and Spain contributed samples from acute and convalescent COVID-19. The analysed material was cDNA or gDNA that came from T cells, B-cell-depleted T cells, or PBMCs.

In the original workflow: Amplified reference gene primers provided the basis for estimating nucleated cell counts. The table came from immunoSEQ multiplex PCR; TCRdb's copy has only in-frame clones and leaves some out. V and J calls and clone size are copied from that table; D and trimming were computed from the DNA. The sample holds 70,000 to 80,000 clones; about 83% are singletons and the top ten take 40% to 50%. Germline values: CDR1 DFQATT, CDR2 SNEGSKA (reference sequence). V lost 5 bases to trimming and J lost 8 bases; unmatched junction nucleotides: 5. The CDR3 length is 11 residues. This chain joins TRBV20-1 and TRBJ1-2, with 7 bases lining up with TRBD1. The sequence derives from an elderly man with acute or convalescent COVID-19. The sample consisted of peripheral blood. The CDR3 sequence: CSAGQARGYTF. The CDR3 region has the DNA TGCAGTGCTGGACAGGCTAGAGGCTACACCTTC.